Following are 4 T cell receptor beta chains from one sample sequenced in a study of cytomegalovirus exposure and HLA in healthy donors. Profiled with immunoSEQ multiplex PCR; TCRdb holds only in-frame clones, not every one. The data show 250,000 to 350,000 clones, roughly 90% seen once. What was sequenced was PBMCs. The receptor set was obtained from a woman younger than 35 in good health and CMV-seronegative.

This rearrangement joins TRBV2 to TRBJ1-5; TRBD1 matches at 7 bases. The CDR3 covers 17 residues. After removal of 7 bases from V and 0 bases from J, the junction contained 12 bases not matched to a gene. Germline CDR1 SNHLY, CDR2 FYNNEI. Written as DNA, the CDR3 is TGTGCCAGCATGAGGGTTTGGGGGGACAGTAGCAATCAGCCCCAGCATTTT. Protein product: CASMRVWGDSSNQPQHF.

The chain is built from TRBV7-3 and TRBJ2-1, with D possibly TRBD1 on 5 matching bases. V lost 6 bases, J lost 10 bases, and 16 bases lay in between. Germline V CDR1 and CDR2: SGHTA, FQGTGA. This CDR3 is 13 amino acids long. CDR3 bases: TGTGCCAGCAGTCCCCCGACAGACGGGGAGCAGTTCTTC. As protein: CASSPPTDGEQFF.

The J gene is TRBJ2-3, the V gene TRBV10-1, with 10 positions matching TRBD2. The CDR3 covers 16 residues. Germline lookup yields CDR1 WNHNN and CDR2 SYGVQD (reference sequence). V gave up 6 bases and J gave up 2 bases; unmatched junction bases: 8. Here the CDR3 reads CASSEMSGRATDTQYF. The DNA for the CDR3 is TGCGCCAGCAGCGAAATGAGCGGGAGGGCCACAGATACGCAGTATTTT.

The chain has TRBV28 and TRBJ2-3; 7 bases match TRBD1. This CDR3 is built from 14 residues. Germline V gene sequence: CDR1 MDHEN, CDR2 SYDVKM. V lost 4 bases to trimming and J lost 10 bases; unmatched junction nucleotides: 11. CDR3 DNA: TGTGCCAGCAGTTCCACGATAGCACAGGGGCCGCAGTATTTT. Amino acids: CASSSTIAQGPQYF.